Given below is one T cell receptor beta chain in context. Clones were read by immunoSEQ multiplex PCR, and TCRdb kept only the in-frame ones, dropping some. This table holds tens of thousands of clones, approximately 87% found once. This entry is derived from a study of blood T cell repertoires in COVID-19. Study-level background: The study drew acute and convalescent COVID-19 samples from the United States, Italy and Spain.

The clonotype was recovered from a woman aged 55-70 years with COVID-19, enrolled during active disease. The specimen was peripheral blood.

CDR3 DNA: TGTGCCGGGAATACAGGTAGAGAAGCTTTCTTT. This encodes CAGNTGREAFF. The rearrangement uses TRBV6-4 and TRBJ1-1; tentative D call: TRBD1 (5 bases). The CDR3 sequence is 11 residues long. Between the trimmed V and J ends, which lost 11 bases and 8 bases, there was a span of 15 bases. Germline loops: CDR1 MRHNA, CDR2 SNTAGT.